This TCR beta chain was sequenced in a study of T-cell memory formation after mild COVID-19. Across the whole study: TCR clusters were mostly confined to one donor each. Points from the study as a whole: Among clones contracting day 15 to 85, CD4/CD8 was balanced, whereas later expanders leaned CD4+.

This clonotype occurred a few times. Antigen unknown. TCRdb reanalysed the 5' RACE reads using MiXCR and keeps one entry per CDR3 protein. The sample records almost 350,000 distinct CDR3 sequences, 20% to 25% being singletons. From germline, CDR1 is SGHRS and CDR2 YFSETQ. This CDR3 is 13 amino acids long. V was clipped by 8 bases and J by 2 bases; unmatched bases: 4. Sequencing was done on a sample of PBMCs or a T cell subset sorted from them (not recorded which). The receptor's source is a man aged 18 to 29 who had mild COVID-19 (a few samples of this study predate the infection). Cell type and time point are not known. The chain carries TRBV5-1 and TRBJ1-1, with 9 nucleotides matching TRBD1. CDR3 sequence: CASRDRVNTEAFF. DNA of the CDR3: TGCGCCAGTAGGGACAGGGTAAACACTGAAGCTTTCTTT. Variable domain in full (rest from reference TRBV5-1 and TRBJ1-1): KAGVTQTPRYLIKTRGQQVTLSCSPISGHRSVSWYQQTPGQGLQFLFEYFSETQRNKGNFPGRFSGRQFSNSRSEMNVSTLELGDSALYLCASRDRVNTEAFFGQGTRLTVV.